This is a list of T cell receptor beta chains from one sample in a study of OX40 agonist ivuxolimab in advanced cancers. Some clones are missing from TCRdb's copy, which holds only in-frame ones; the method was immunoSEQ multiplex PCR. The sample lists about 68,000 clones, around 90% occurring once. Sequencing used CD4+ or CD8+ T cells sorted from blood, obtained in a trial of the OX40 agonist ivuxolimab. The receptors were gathered from an adult with an advanced solid tumor such as melanoma, head and neck, liver or kidney cancer. The CDR3 runs from the conserved cysteine through the conserved F or W. Each record gives: V gene, CDR3 protein.

TRBV7-3,CASSPWTGSETQYF
TRBV5-4,CASSSPSDTGELFF
TRBV15,CATSRKDRGQGDTQYF
TRBV7-9,CASSPRDLEAFF
TRBV6-5,CASSHDRYSNQPQHF
TRBV6-6,CASSTSNEQFF
TRBV10-2,CASGALVGEGYTF
TRBV9,CASSLRPGLALNEQFF
TRBV5-5,CASSSDRVGHTGELFF
TRBV9,CASSYDRDLRSGNTIYF
TRBV19,CASMVWPGQSNQPQHF
TRBV2,CASSERGAGSSYNEQFF
TRBV29-1,CSGEERLGGYTF
TRBV30,CAWSVIDSYGYTF
TRBV5-1,CASSLRENTEAFF
TRBV2,CASKRGQGLLRGGYGYTF